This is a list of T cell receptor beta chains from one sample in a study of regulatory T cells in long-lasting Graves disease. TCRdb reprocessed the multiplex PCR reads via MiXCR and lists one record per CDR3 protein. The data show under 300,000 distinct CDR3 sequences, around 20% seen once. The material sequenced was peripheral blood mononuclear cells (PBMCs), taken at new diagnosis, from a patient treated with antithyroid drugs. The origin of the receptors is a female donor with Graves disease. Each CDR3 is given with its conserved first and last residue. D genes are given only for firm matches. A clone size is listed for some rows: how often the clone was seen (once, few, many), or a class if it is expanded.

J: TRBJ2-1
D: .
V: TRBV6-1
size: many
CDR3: CATKRGTTRNEQFF
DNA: TGTGCCACCAAGAGGGGAACTACCAGAAATGAGCAGTTCTTC

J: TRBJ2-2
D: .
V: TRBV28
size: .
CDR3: CASSFSGTGELFF
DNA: TGTGCCAGCAGTTTTAGTGGCACCGGGGAGCTGTTTTTT

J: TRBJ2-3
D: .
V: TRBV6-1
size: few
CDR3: CASVFLKGDTQYF
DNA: TGTGCCAGCGTCTTTCTAAAGGGAGATACGCAGTATTTT

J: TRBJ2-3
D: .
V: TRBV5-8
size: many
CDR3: CASSLEGITDTQYF
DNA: TGTGCCAGCAGCCTAGAGGGGATCACAGATACGCAGTATTTT

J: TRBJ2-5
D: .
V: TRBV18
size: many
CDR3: CASSPPRGQGQETQYF
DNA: TGTGCCAGCTCACCACCTAGAGGCCAGGGACAAGAGACCCAGTACTTC

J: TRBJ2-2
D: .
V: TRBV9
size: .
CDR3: CASSVMESLMDTGELFF
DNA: TGTGCCAGCAGCGTAATGGAGTCCCTTATGGACACCGGGGAGCTGTTTTTT

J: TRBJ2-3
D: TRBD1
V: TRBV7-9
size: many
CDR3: CASSDPPGQDADTQYF
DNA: TGTGCCAGCAGCGACCCCCCGGGACAGGATGCAGATACGCAGTATTTT

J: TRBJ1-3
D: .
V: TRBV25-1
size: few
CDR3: CASSELQGPGNTIYF
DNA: TGTGCCAGCAGTGAATTACAGGGACCTGGAAACACCATATATTTT

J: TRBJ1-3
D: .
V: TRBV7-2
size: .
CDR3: CASSIRGGFGNTIYF
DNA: TGTGCCAGCAGTATCCGTGGAGGTTTTGGAAACACCATATATTTT

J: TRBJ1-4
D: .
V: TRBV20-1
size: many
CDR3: CSARNPGGNEKLFF
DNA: TGCAGTGCTAGAAATCCGGGGGGTAATGAAAAACTGTTTTTT

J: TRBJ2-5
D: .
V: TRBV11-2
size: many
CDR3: CASSTTGFGETQYF
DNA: TGTGCCAGCAGTACAACAGGGTTCGGAGAGACCCAGTACTTC

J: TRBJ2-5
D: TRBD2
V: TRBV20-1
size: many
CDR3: CSAPSGGRETQYF
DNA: TGCAGTGCTCCTAGCGGGGGGAGGGAGACCCAGTACTTC

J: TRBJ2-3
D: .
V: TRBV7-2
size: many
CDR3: CASSLGVGSDTQYF
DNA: TGTGCCAGCAGCTTAGGCGTGGGCTCAGATACGCAGTATTTT

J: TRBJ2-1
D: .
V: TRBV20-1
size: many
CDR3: CSVDRRGLHNEQFF
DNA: TGCAGTGTAGATCGGCGGGGCCTCCACAATGAGCAGTTCTTC

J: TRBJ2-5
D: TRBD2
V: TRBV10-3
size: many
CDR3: CAISESSGGGGETQYF
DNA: TGTGCCATCAGTGAATCTAGCGGCGGGGGGGGAGAGACCCAGTACTTC

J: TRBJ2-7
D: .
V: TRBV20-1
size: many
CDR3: CSATPVGTRGYEQYF
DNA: TGCAGTGCTACCCCCGTTGGGACAAGGGGCTACGAGCAGTACTTC

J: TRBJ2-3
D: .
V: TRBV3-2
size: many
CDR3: CASSITSGGTDTQYF
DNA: TGTGCCAGCAGTATAACTAGCGGGGGCACAGATACGCAGTATTTT

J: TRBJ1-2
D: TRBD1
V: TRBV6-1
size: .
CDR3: CATQRTGGYTF
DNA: TGTGCCACGCAAAGGACAGGGGGCTACACCTTC

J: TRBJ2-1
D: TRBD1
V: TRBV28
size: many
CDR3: CASSPGTGKNEQFF
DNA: TGTGCCAGCAGTCCCGGGACAGGGAAAAATGAGCAGTTCTTC

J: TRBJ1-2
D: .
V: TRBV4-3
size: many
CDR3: CASSQDWAYYGYTF
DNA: TGCGCCAGCAGCCAAGATTGGGCCTACTATGGCTACACCTTC

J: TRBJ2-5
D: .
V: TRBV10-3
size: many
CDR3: CAISVDSQETQYF
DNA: TGTGCCATCAGTGTCGACAGCCAAGAGACCCAGTACTTC

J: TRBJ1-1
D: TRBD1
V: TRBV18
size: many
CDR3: CASSPDGTGVPEAFF
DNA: TGTGCCAGCTCACCGGATGGAACAGGGGTCCCTGAAGCTTTCTTT

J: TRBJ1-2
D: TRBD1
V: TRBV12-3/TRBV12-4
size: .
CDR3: CASSPTGQGAGGYTF
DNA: TGTGCCAGCAGTCCCACAGGACAGGGGGCGGGTGGCTACACCTTC

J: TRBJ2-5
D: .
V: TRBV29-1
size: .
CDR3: CSANVGFETQYF
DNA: TGCAGCGCCAACGTCGGGTTCGAGACCCAGTACTTC

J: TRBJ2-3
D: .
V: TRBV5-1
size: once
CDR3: CASSLGVTSTDTQYF
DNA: TGCGCCAGCAGCTTGGGGGTAACGAGCACAGATACGCAGTATTTT

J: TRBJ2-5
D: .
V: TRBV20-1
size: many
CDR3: CSASRGQETQYF
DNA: TGCAGTGCTAGCCGGGGCCAAGAGACCCAGTACTTC

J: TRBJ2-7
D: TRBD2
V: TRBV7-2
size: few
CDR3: CASTRDYRSYEQYF
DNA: TGTGCCAGCACCCGGGACTACCGCTCCTACGAGCAGTACTTC

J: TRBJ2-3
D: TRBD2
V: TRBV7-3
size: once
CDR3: CASSLSGSSDTQYF
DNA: TGTGCCAGCAGCTTAAGCGGGAGCTCAGATACGCAGTATTTT

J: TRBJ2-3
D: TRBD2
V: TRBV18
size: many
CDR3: CASSPRGAGSTDTQYF
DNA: TGTGCCAGCTCACCCCGGGGAGCGGGGAGCACAGATACGCAGTATTTT

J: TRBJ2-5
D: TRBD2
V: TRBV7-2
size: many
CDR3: CASTRGGGRETQYF
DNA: TGTGCCAGCACCCGGGGGGGGGGTAGAGAGACCCAGTACTTC

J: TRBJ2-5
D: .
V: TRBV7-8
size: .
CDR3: CASSPNLAEQETQYF
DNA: TGTGCCAGCAGTCCGAATTTAGCGGAGCAAGAGACCCAGTACTTC

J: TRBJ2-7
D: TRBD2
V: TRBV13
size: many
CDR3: CASSSGTSGWYEQYF
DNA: TGTGCCAGCAGCTCCGGGACTAGCGGGTGGTACGAGCAGTACTTC

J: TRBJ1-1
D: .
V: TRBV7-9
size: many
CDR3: CASSLGAGAFF
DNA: TGTGCCAGCAGCTTGGGGGCTGGCGCTTTCTTT

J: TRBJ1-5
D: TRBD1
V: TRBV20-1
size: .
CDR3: CSASQDRVQPQHF
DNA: TGCAGTGCTAGCCAGGACAGGGTTCAGCCCCAGCATTTT

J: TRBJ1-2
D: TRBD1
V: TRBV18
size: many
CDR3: CASSWDRSNGYTF
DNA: TGTGCCAGCTCATGGGACAGGAGTAATGGCTACACCTTC

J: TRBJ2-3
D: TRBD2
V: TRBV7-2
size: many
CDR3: CASSLSILAGDTQYF
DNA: TGTGCCAGCAGCTTAAGTATACTAGCGGGAGATACGCAGTATTTT

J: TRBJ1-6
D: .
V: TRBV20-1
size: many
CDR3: CSATQGFSPLHF
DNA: TGCAGTGCTACACAGGGTTTTTCACCCCTCCACTTT